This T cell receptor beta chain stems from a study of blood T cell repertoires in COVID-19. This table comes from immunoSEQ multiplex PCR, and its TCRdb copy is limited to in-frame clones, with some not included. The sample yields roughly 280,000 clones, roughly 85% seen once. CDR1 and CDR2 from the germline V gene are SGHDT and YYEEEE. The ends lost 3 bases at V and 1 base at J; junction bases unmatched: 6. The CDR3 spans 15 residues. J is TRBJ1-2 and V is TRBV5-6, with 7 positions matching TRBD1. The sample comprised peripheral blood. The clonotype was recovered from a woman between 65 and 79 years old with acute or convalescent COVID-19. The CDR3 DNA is TGTGCCAGCAGCTCCATTGGGGACAGTAACTATGGCTACACCTTC. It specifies CASSSIGDSNYGYTF.